These 20 T cell receptor beta chains were sequenced from one sample in a study of cytomegalovirus exposure and HLA in healthy donors. Vbeta (60) and Jbeta (13) primers were used in the PCR. Libraries were prepared by immunoSEQ multiplex PCR; TCRdb keeps only in-frame clonotypes and omits some of them. This sample has about 83,000 clones, with 70% to 85% found just once. Sequencing input: PBMCs. Receptors originate from a man in his sixties in good health and CMV-seronegative.

Only a few counts were recorded for this clone. The rearrangement joins TRBV2 to TRBJ2-5, with 10 nucleotides matching TRBD2. The CDR3 length is 17 residues. The V and J ends lost 1 base and 0 bases, in that order; junction bases with no gene match: 5. Germline V CDR1 and CDR2: SNHLY, FYNNEI. In DNA, the CDR3 is TGTGCCAGCAGTGAAGACGGTAGCGGGGGGAACCAAGAGACCCAGTACTTC. Residues: CASSEDGSGGNQETQYF.

About this clone: At one of its ends the junction is not consistent with the germline gene, which may arise from a read error. J is TRBJ2-7 and V is TRBV7-6; D gene uncertain. The CDR3 loop spans 8 amino acids. Germline CDR1 SGHVS, CDR2 FNYEAQ. CDR3 DNA sequence: TGTGCCAGCAGCTTAGGCGGCTTC. It yields the protein CASSLGGF.

This clone was seen a handful of times. The chain joins TRBV2 to TRBJ2-3, with D tentatively TRBD1 (7 bases). Germline V CDR1 and CDR2: SNHLY, FYNNEI. The CDR3 extends over 14 amino acids. Between the trimmed V and J ends, which lost 3 bases and 1 base, there was a span of 8 bases. CDR3: CASSDRGGTDTQYF. The CDR3 DNA reads as TGTGCCAGCAGTGACAGGGGGGGCACAGATACGCAGTATTTT.

V gene TRBV9 combines with J gene TRBJ2-5, with 9 nucleotides matching TRBD2. With V trimmed by 0 bases and J by 2 bases, 2 bases remained unmatched. The CDR3 runs to 15 residues. Germline lookup yields CDR1 SGDLS and CDR2 YYNGEE. The CDR3 sequence: CASSVAAGGQETQYF. The CDR3 bases are TGTGCCAGCAGCGTAGCAGCGGGGGGACAAGAGACCCAGTACTTC.

CDR3 sequence: CASSFPDSGYTF. The CDR3 nucleotides read TGTGCCAGCAGCTTCCCCGACAGTGGCTACACCTTC. The rearrangement uses TRBV7-9 and TRBJ1-2; tentative D call: TRBD1 (5 bases). The V end lost 3 bases, the J end lost 7 bases, and 9 bases lay between the germline ends. This CDR3 has 12 amino acids. Germline V CDR1 and CDR2: SEHNR, FQNEAQ (reference sequence).

This clone appeared a few times. V usage is TRBV5-8 and J usage is TRBJ2-5, with no clear D. This CDR3 spans 11 amino acids. The V end was cut by 5 bases, the J end by 4 bases, with 6 bases between. Germline CDR1 reads SGHTS; CDR2 reads YDEGEE. CDR3 nucleotide sequence: TGTGCCAGCAGGGGCTTAGAGACCCAGTACTTC. Encoded protein: CASRGLETQYF.

The CDR3 nucleotides are TGCGCCAGCAGCCAGCCAGGGGCAGACAGGGGACCTGGCTACACCTTC. Its protein product is CASSQPGADRGPGYTF. V gene TRBV5-1 combines with J gene TRBJ1-2; 8 bases line up with TRBD1. The J segment lost 7 bases and the V segment lost 4 bases, leaving 15 bases of the junction unmatched. The CDR3 runs 16 residues. Germline V gives CDR1 SGHRS, CDR2 YFSETQ.

The gene calls are TRBV7-2 and TRBJ1-2; a possible D gene is TRBD1 (6 bases). Germline lookup yields CDR1 SGHTA and CDR2 FQGNSA. The CDR3 runs to 14 residues. The V end was cut by 3 bases, the J end by 6 bases, with 14 bases between. CDR3 DNA: TGTGCCAGCAGCTTGACCGCAGGGGTCGATGGCTACACCTTC. Translated, it gives CASSLTAGVDGYTF.

The chain employs TRBV25-1 and TRBJ2-7; 15 positions match TRBD2. This CDR3 spans 17 amino acids. Per the germline V gene, CDR1 is MGHDK and CDR2 is SYGVNS. Trimming removed 5 bases from V and 5 bases from J; junction bases left unmatched: 10. CDR3 coding DNA: TGTGCCAGCAGTCACGGGACTAGCGGGGGGAGGGCACACGAGCAGTACTTC. This encodes CASSHGTSGGRAHEQYF.

V and J are TRBV6-1 and TRBJ2-7, with a weak D call TRBD1 (6 bases). Germline CDR1 and CDR2: MNHNS and SASEGT. V was clipped by 3 bases and J by 6 bases, with 18 bases between them. The CDR3 runs 15 residues. CDR3 residues: CASSDLQGPLGEQYF. The CDR3 nucleotides are TGTGCCAGCAGTGATCTACAGGGACCCTTGGGCGAGCAGTACTTC.

The rearrangement links TRBV4-2 to TRBJ2-3, with D possibly being TRBD2 (6 bases). The germline V gene encodes CDR1 LGHNA and CDR2 YNFKEQ. There are 17 residues in the CDR3. The germline V and J ends were trimmed by 7 bases and 1 base, with 21 bases remaining between them. DNA for the CDR3: TGTGCCAGCAACCCCAACACACTACTAGCACGCACAGATACGCAGTATTTT. Translated: CASNPNTLLARTDTQYF.

The rearrangement joins TRBV7-2 to TRBJ1-1, with unresolved D. V was cut by 1 base and J by 5 bases, with 8 bases left in between. The CDR3 covers 13 residues. The germline V gene encodes CDR1 SGHTA and CDR2 FQGNSA. CDR3 region: CASSLVGRTEAFF. The DNA of the CDR3 is TGTGCCAGCAGCTTAGTGGGGAGGACTGAAGCTTTCTTT.

The CDR3 protein is CASSEGRGINYGYTF. The CDR3 DNA sequence: TGTGCCAGCAGTGAGGGCCGGGGGATAAACTATGGCTACACCTTC. The chain combines TRBV2 with TRBJ1-2; D is possibly TRBD1 (5 bases). Germline V gene lookup returns CDR1 SNHLY and CDR2 FYNNEI. The CDR3 totals 15 residues. Trimming left V 3 bases short and J 2 bases short, with 13 bases between.

The chain uses TRBV5-1 and TRBJ2-6; D possibly corresponds to TRBD1 (5 bases). With 4 bases removed from V and 2 bases from J, the gap between germline ends came to 7 bases. The CDR3 runs 14 residues. Germline CDR1 SGHRS, CDR2 YFSETQ. CDR3 sequence: CASSETAGANVLTF. As DNA, the CDR3 is TGCGCCAGCAGCGAGACAGCTGGGGCCAACGTCCTGACTTTC.

The chain recombines TRBV2 with TRBJ2-3; D is unresolved. The CDR3 covers 11 residues. V lost 8 bases and J 8 bases, leaving 11 bases between the germline ends. From germline, CDR1 is SNHLY and CDR2 FYNNEI. CDR3 amino acids: CASGPLGTQYF. CDR3 sequence (DNA): TGTGCCAGCGGGCCCTTGGGTACGCAGTATTTT.

The V gene is TRBV30, the J gene TRBJ1-1; D uncertain. The CDR3 has 12 residues. The germline V gene has CDR1 GTSNPN and CDR2 SVGIG (reference sequence). The germline V and J ends were trimmed by 0 bases and 11 bases, with 13 bases remaining between them. For the CDR3, the DNA is TGTGCCTGGAGTGTGTCGGGGATGCGGGCTTTCTTT. Protein: CAWSVSGMRAFF. The variable domain in full, completed from reference TRBV30 and TRBJ1-1, reads SQTIHQWPATLVQPVGSPLSLECTVEGTSNPNLYWYRQAAGRGLQLLFYSVGIGQISSEVPQNLSASRPQDRQFILSSKKLLLSDSGFYLCAWSVSGMRAFFGQGTRLTVV.

V gene TRBV4-3 combines with J gene TRBJ2-7, with 7 bases lining up with TRBD1. This CDR3 has 14 amino acids. The germline gives CDR1 LGHNA, CDR2 YSLEER. Trimming at V came to 4 bases and at J to 6 bases, leaving 9 bases not matched to a gene. CDR3 DNA sequence: TGCGCCAGCAGCCTACTCCGACAGGGTTCCGAGCAGTACTTC. Protein: CASSLLRQGSEQYF.

This clone has only one observation. The chain has TRBV28 and TRBJ2-5; D uncertain. V was trimmed by 4 bases and J by 7 bases, leaving 16 bases between them. In germline, CDR1 is MDHEN, CDR2 SYDVKM. The CDR3 is made up of 14 amino acids. CDR3 in DNA: TGTGCCAGCAGTTCCCGGGTCTTCGAAGGGACCCAGTACTTC. Translated: CASSSRVFEGTQYF.

The gene calls are TRBV9 and TRBJ2-5, with a weak D call TRBD1 (5 bases). The length of the CDR3 is 16 residues. Trimming took off 0 bases at V and 0 bases at J, with 12 bases between the two ends. CDR1 and CDR2 from the germline V gene are SGDLS and YYNGEE. The CDR3 region is CASSVGAGQYQETQYF. Here the CDR3 DNA reads TGTGCCAGCAGCGTAGGGGCAGGGCAATACCAAGAGACCCAGTACTTC.

The count of this clone is one. This chain links TRBV19 with TRBJ1-2; 7 nucleotides agree with TRBD1. This CDR3 is 14 amino acids long. Germline V CDR1 and CDR2: LNHDA, SQIVND (reference sequence). V lost 6 bases, J lost 5 bases, and 9 bases stayed unmatched. The CDR3 protein is CASSRRGMGYGYTF. The CDR3 DNA sequence: TGTGCCAGTAGCCGCAGGGGGATGGGGTATGGCTACACCTTC.